A selection of T cell receptor beta chains follows, all from one sample in a study of cytomegalovirus exposure and HLA in healthy donors. Assay used: immunoSEQ multiplex PCR; TCRdb lists only in-frame clones, some missing. The sample lists more than 140,000 clones; 64% were seen once. Sequenced input: PBMCs. The receptors derive from a woman aged 25 to 39 in good health and CMV-seropositive. Both conserved end residues are part of each CDR3. Each record gives: V gene, D gene, J gene, clone size, CDR3 protein, CDR3 DNA. A D gene is named only where the DNA matches it firmly. Rows may omit the clone size; those that give it use once, few, many or a size class.

TRBV5-1,.,TRBJ2-7,.,CASSLARGTRSYEQYF,TGCGCCAGCAGCTTGGCCAGGGGGACTAGGTCCTACGAGCAGTACTTC
TRBV6-5,.,TRBJ2-5,.,CASEPRSQETQYF,TGTGCCAGCGAACCCCGGTCACAAGAGACCCAGTACTTC
TRBV6-1,.,TRBJ1-3,.,CATDNRALSGNTIYF,TGTGCCACCGATAACAGGGCCCTCTCTGGAAACACCATATATTTT
TRBV7-7,TRBD1,TRBJ2-2,.,CASSQTGLAGELFF,TGTGCTAGCAGCCAGACAGGGTTGGCCGGGGAGCTGTTTTTT
TRBV10-3,TRBD1,TRBJ1-4,.,CAISGQGARKLFF,TGTGCCATCAGTGGGCAGGGGGCCCGAAAACTGTTTTTT
TRBV18,.,TRBJ1-5,.,CASSSDRNQPQHF,TGTGCCAGCTCCTCGGACAGAAATCAGCCCCAGCATTTT
TRBV27,TRBD1,TRBJ1-2,.,CASSRTGSNYGYTF,TGTGCCAGCAGCCGGACAGGGAGTAACTATGGCTACACCTTC
TRBV19,TRBD2,TRBJ2-4,.,CASNPGTSVNIQYF,TGTGCCAGTAATCCCGGGACTAGCGTAAACATTCAGTACTTC
TRBV7-8,TRBD1,TRBJ2-1,.,CASSLFGTVNNEQFF,TGTGCCAGCAGCTTATTCGGGACAGTCAACAATGAGCAGTTCTTC
TRBV6-4,.,TRBJ1-2,.,CASSASGVPNYGYTF,TGTGCCAGCAGTGCGTCAGGGGTACCTAACTATGGCTACACCTTC
TRBV18,.,TRBJ1-1,.,CASSPILTPAGTEAFF,TGTGCCAGCTCACCCATTTTGACTCCTGCGGGCACTGAAGCTTTCTTT
TRBV18,.,TRBJ1-1,.,CASSPRQLNTEAFF,TGTGCCAGCTCACCACGACAGCTGAACACTGAAGCTTTCTTT
TRBV9,.,TRBJ1-1,.,CASSRLNTEAFF,TGTGCCAGCAGCAGACTAAACACTGAAGCTTTCTTT
TRBV10-3,.,TRBJ1-4,few,CASGQTATNEKLFF,TGTGCCTCAGGACAGACCGCAACTAATGAAAAACTGTTTTTT
TRBV15,.,TRBJ2-7,.,CATSRETAGSAYEQYF,TGTGCCACCAGCAGAGAAACGGCGGGATCGGCCTACGAGCAGTACTTC
TRBV10-3,TRBD1,TRBJ2-2,.,CAISDPGGRAGELFF,TGTGCCATCAGTGACCCAGGGGGCAGGGCGGGGGAGCTGTTTTTT
TRBV30,.,TRBJ2-2,.,CAWLRTEELFF,TGTGCCTGGCTTCGGACAGAAGAGCTGTTTTTT
TRBV9,.,TRBJ1-2,.,CASSVGLPTNYGYTF,TGTGCCAGCAGCGTAGGACTCCCCACTAACTATGGCTACACCTTC
TRBV2,.,TRBJ2-1,few,CATGQPKDNEQFF,TGTGCCACCGGACAGCCAAAAGACAATGAGCAGTTCTTC
TRBV7-8,TRBD1,TRBJ1-5,few,CASSYRGRDQPQHF,TGTGCCAGCAGCTACAGGGGGCGGGATCAGCCCCAGCATTTT
TRBV29-1,TRBD1,TRBJ1-3,.,CSVGGTGGPHSGNTIYF,TGCAGCGTTGGAGGGACAGGGGGCCCTCACTCTGGAAACACCATATATTTT
TRBV6-1,TRBD2,TRBJ2-6,few,CASSDPGRAPSSGANVLTF,TGTGCCAGCAGTGACCCCGGGAGGGCCCCTAGTTCCGGGGCCAACGTCCTGACTTTC
TRBV5-1,.,TRBJ2-7,.,CASRDDGQLYEQYF,TGCGCCAGCAGGGATGACGGACAGCTCTACGAGCAGTACTTC
TRBV5-1,TRBD2,TRBJ2-1,once,CASSWGLAGGLDEQFF,TGCGCCAGCAGCTGGGGACTAGCGGGGGGGCTCGATGAGCAGTTCTTC
TRBV7-9,.,TRBJ1-1,.,CASSSSGGSPEAFF,TGTGCCAGCAGCTCGAGTGGGGGGTCCCCTGAAGCTTTCTTT
TRBV7-9,.,TRBJ1-1,.,CASSLGAPGIEAFF,TGTGCCAGCAGCTTAGGGGCCCCCGGCATTGAAGCTTTCTTT
TRBV18,.,TRBJ2-5,.,CASSPEQNQETQYF,TGTGCCAGCTCACCGGAACAGAACCAAGAGACCCAGTACTTC
TRBV27,.,TRBJ2-7,.,CASSKVTSTDYEQYF,TGTGCCAGCAGTAAGGTAACTAGCACAGACTACGAGCAGTACTTC
TRBV29-1,.,TRBJ2-7,.,CSVVLNRNSYEQYF,TGCAGCGTTGTTTTGAACAGGAACTCCTACGAGCAGTACTTC
TRBV6-5,TRBD1,TRBJ1-5,few,CASSPPRGQPQHF,TGTGCCAGCAGTCCTCCCAGGGGGCAGCCCCAGCATTTT
TRBV7-2,.,TRBJ2-7,few,CASSPDWASYEQYF,TGTGCCAGCAGCCCAGATTGGGCTTCCTACGAGCAGTACTTC
TRBV19,TRBD2,TRBJ2-7,few,CASSGGGLAGGEQYF,TGTGCCAGTAGTGGTGGCGGACTAGCGGGAGGCGAGCAGTACTTC
TRBV28,.,TRBJ2-6,.,CASSWVQGLNSGANVLTF,TGTGCCAGCAGTTGGGTCCAGGGGCTAAACTCTGGGGCCAACGTCCTGACTTTC
TRBV5-6,TRBD1,TRBJ1-5,few,CASSPTGANQPQHF,TGTGCCAGCAGCCCGACAGGGGCAAATCAGCCCCAGCATTTT
TRBV5-1,.,TRBJ2-7,.,CASSLAGYGEQYF,TGCGCCAGCAGCTTGGCAGGTTACGGCGAGCAGTACTTC
TRBV7-8,TRBD1,TRBJ1-5,.,CASSLGTGLGTKPQHF,TGTGCCAGCAGCTTAGGGACAGGGTTGGGGACGAAGCCCCAGCATTTT
TRBV10-1,TRBD1,TRBJ1-1,.,CASGPGQGEAFF,TGCGCCAGCGGCCCGGGACAGGGTGAAGCTTTCTTT
TRBV10-1,TRBD1,TRBJ1-4,.,CASSESAGTANEKLFF,TGCGCCAGCAGTGAGTCAGCCGGGACAGCTAATGAAAAACTGTTTTTT
TRBV19,TRBD1,TRBJ1-2,.,CASSIGQGLWGNYGYTF,TGTGCCAGTAGTATCGGACAGGGGCTTTGGGGAAACTATGGCTACACCTTC
TRBV28,TRBD1,TRBJ1-2,.,CASSLGQGDGYTF,TGTGCCAGCAGTTTGGGACAGGGAGATGGCTACACCTTC
TRBV30,.,TRBJ1-6,.,CAWMAGYNSPLHF,TGTGCCTGGATGGCGGGGTATAATTCACCCCTCCACTTT
TRBV21-1,.,TRBJ1-5,.,CATGRQGLHSNQPQHF,TGTGCCACAGGAAGACAGGGGCTACATAGCAATCAGCCCCAGCATTTT
TRBV23-1,TRBD1,TRBJ1-2,few,CASRRTGNCLGYTF,TGCGCCAGCCGACGGACAGGGAATTGTCTAGGCTACACCTTC
TRBV5-4,.,TRBJ2-5,.,CASSPGLLETQYF,TGTGCCAGCAGCCCAGGGCTTTTGGAGACCCAGTACTTC
TRBV29-1,.,TRBJ2-1,few,CSVEEGRLASNEQFF,TGCAGCGTTGAAGAAGGTCGGCTAGCGTCGAATGAGCAGTTCTTC
TRBV18,.,TRBJ1-6,.,CASSTNENSPLHF,TGTGCCAGCTCAACCAATGAGAATTCACCCCTCCACTTT